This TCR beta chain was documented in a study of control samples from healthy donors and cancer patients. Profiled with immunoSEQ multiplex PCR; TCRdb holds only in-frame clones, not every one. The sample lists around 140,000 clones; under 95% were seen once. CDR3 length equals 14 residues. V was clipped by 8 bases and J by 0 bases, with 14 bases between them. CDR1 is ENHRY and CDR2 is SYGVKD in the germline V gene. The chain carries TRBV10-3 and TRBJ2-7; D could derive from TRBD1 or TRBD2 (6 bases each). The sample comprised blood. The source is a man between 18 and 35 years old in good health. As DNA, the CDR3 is TGTGCCATCCAGAGGGGGACTCTCTCCTACGAGCAGTACTTC. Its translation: CAIQRGTLSYEQYF.